These 28 T cell receptor beta chains were all obtained from the same sample, sequenced in a study of blood T cell repertoires in COVID-19. Libraries were prepared by immunoSEQ multiplex PCR; TCRdb keeps only in-frame clonotypes and omits some of them. This table holds 200,000 to 250,000 clones, around nine tenths found once. Sequenced sample: peripheral blood. Receptors were obtained from a woman aged 55-75 years with acute or convalescent COVID-19.

The rearrangement uses TRBV7-8 and TRBJ1-6; D remains ambiguous. Germline-derived CDR1 and CDR2 are SGHVS and FQNEAQ. This CDR3 is 11 amino acids long. Deletions cut 2 bases from V and 14 bases from J, with 7 bases between. This chain's CDR3 is CASSLTGTLHF. DNA of the CDR3: TGTGCCAGCAGCTTAACGGGGACCCTCCACTTT.

J is TRBJ1-2 and V is TRBV4-1, with 9 positions matching TRBD1. There are 15 residues in the CDR3. Germline values: CDR1 MGHRA, CDR2 YSYEKL. V was pared by 4 bases and J by 3 bases, with 6 bases of the junction left unmatched. Written as DNA, the CDR3 is TGCGCCAGCAGCCCCTCCCGGACAGGGGACTATGGCTACACCTTC. Its translation is CASSPSRTGDYGYTF.

The CDR3 sequence is CASSLLGVGRGSTDTQYF. DNA for the CDR3: TGTGCCAGCAGCTTGTTGGGTGTGGGGCGGGGTAGCACAGATACGCAGTATTTT. The rearrangement links TRBV5-6 to TRBJ2-3, with D tentatively TRBD2 (6 bases). The CDR3 totals 18 residues. Trimming removed 1 base from V and 0 bases from J, with 18 bases in between. From germline, CDR1 is SGHDT and CDR2 YYEEEE. Full variable domain (outside the CDR3, taken from reference TRBV5-6 and TRBJ2-3): DAGVTQSPTHLIKTRGQQVTLRCSPKSGHDTVSWYQQALGQGPQFIFQYYEEEERQRGNFPDRFSGHQFPNYSSELNVNALLLGDSALYLCASSLLGVGRGSTDTQYFGPGTRLTVL.

This chain connects TRBV19 to TRBJ2-1; 10 bases fit TRBD2. V dropped 11 bases and J dropped 4; count of bases not matched to a gene: 11. This CDR3 is 15 amino acids long. Germline assignment: CDR1 LNHDA and CDR2 SQIVND (reference sequence). The CDR3 DNA is TGTGCCCGGTCAAGCGGGAGGGTGAGGTACAATGAGCAGTTCTTC. Its translation: CARSSGRVRYNEQFF.

The J gene is TRBJ2-1, the V gene TRBV1; the DNA was not compared with TRBD2, the D call given in the table. TRBV1 counts as a pseudogene. This CDR3 region has 16 residues. The CDR3 reads CTSSQFPVLDYNEQFF. The CDR3 nucleotides are TGCACCAGCAGCCAATTTCCGGTGCTAGACTACAATGAGCAGTTCTTC.

The rearrangement joins TRBV6-2 or TRBV6-3 to TRBJ2-5; TRBD2 aligns across 8 bases. The CDR3 has 15 residues. The trim removed 6 bases at V and 4 bases at J, leaving 10 bases unmatched. Per the germline V gene, CDR1 is MNHEY and CDR2 is SVGEGT. CDR3 nucleotides: TGTGCCAGCAGCCGGGGGACTAGGGGGTTAGAGACCCAGTACTTC. Translation: CASSRGTRGLETQYF.

The rearrangement uses TRBV12-5 and TRBJ1-4; 9 nucleotides agree with TRBD1. V dropped 6 bases and J dropped 7; count of bases not matched to a gene: 3. The CDR3 sequence is 13 residues long. Germline lookup yields CDR1 LGHNT and CDR2 FRNRAP. The CDR3: CASGDRGSEKLFF. The CDR3 DNA is TGTGCTAGTGGGGACAGGGGAAGTGAAAAACTGTTTTTT. The full variable domain, in which reference TRBV12-5 and TRBJ1-4 provide the parts outside the CDR3, is DARVTQTPRHKVTEMGQEVTMRCQPILGHNTVFWYRQTMMQGLELLAYFRNRAPLDDSGMPKDRFSAEMPDATLATLKIQPSEPRDSAVYFCASGDRGSEKLFFGSGTQLSVL.

V usage is TRBV3-1 (or the pseudogene TRBV3-2) and J usage is TRBJ2-4; 8 bases line up with TRBD2. Germline CDR1 reads LGHDT; CDR2 reads YNNKEL (reference sequence). This CDR3 has 16 residues. V was pared by 2 bases and J by 0 bases, with 3 bases of the junction left unmatched. Written as DNA, the CDR3 is TGTGCCAGCAGCCAACCGGGGGGGCTAGCCAAAAACATTCAGTACTTC. As protein: CASSQPGGLAKNIQYF.

The V gene is TRBV5-4, the J gene TRBJ1-1; 7 positions match TRBD1. CDR1 is SGHNT and CDR2 is YYREEE in the germline V gene (reference sequence). The CDR3 length is 15 residues. V shed 5 bases, J shed 0 bases, and the junction held 7 bases outside the gene matches. The CDR3 nucleotides are TGTGCCAGCAGGGTGGACAGGCCAATGAACACTGAAGCTTTCTTT. Its protein product is CASRVDRPMNTEAFF.

The chain recombines TRBV28 with TRBJ2-1; 8 nucleotides align to TRBD1. The CDR3 is 18 residues long. The J segment lost 0 bases and the V segment lost 5 bases, leaving 12 bases of the junction unmatched. Looked up from germline, CDR1 is MDHEN and CDR2 is SYDVKM. CDR3 DNA sequence: TGTGCCAGCAGTCCAACAGGGGGGACTCTTCGCTCCTACAATGAGCAGTTCTTC. Residues: CASSPTGGTLRSYNEQFF.

The chain carries TRBV29-1 and TRBJ2-7, with D hard to call. Germline V gene data show CDR1 as SQVTM and CDR2 as ANQGSEA. The CDR3 is made up of 11 amino acids. The V and J ends lost 2 bases and 2 bases respectively, with 4 bases between them. CDR3 coding DNA: TGCAGCGTTGAACAGACCTACGAGCAGTACTTC. Its protein is CSVEQTYEQYF.

This chain joins TRBV21-1 and TRBJ1-5; the D call TRBD1 from the table was never checked on the DNA. TRBV21-1 corresponds to a pseudogene. The CDR3 totals 15 residues. CDR3 in DNA: TGTGCCAGCAGGGACAGGGGAGGGGGCAATCAGCCCCAGCATTTT. Amino acid sequence: CASRDRGGGNQPQHF.

The V call is TRBV11-3, the J call TRBJ2-1; 8 bases match TRBD2. Germline V lookup: CDR1 SGHNT, CDR2 YENEEA. The CDR3 runs to 14 residues. Trimming took 2 bases from V and 8 from J; bases not matched to a gene: 5. DNA of the CDR3: TGTGCCAGCAGCTTACGAGCGGGGGTTCATGAGCAGTTCTTC. Translation gives CASSLRAGVHEQFF.

The chain combines TRBV20-1 with TRBJ1-2; D gene ambiguous. The CDR3 totals 11 residues. Germline V gene data show CDR1 as DFQATT and CDR2 as SNEGSKA (reference sequence). With 8 bases removed from V and 8 bases from J, the gap between germline ends came to 15 bases. The CDR3 DNA sequence: TGCAGTATCTTGGCCCCGTCGGGCTACACCTTC. Amino acid sequence: CSILAPSGYTF.

This clone has only one observation. The chain has TRBV12-3 or TRBV12-4 and TRBJ1-2; no reliable D call. Trimming pared 5 bases from V and 3 bases from J, leaving 7 bases between. The CDR3 totals 12 residues. CDR3 in DNA: TGTGCCAGCAGTAAGGACTACTATGGCTACACCTTC. It yields the protein CASSKDYYGYTF.

This chain links TRBV7-8 with TRBJ1-1; TRBD1 aligns across 9 bases. V shed 5 bases and J 4 bases; nucleotides not matched to a gene: 11. Germline V gives CDR1 SGHVS, CDR2 FQNEAQ. This CDR3 contains 16 residues. The CDR3 sequence is CASSLVNRGLATEAFF. CDR3 bases: TGTGCCAGCAGCCTAGTCAACAGGGGGCTCGCCACTGAAGCTTTCTTT.

The chain uses TRBV6-1 and TRBJ1-4; 7 bases agree with TRBD1. CDR3 length: 17 residues. CDR1 and CDR2 from the germline V gene are MNHNS and SASEGT. V lost 6 bases and J lost 3; bases outside the gene matches: 13. The CDR3 sequence: CASRERSDRVSNEKLFF. The CDR3 DNA is TGTGCCAGCAGGGAAAGAAGCGACAGGGTATCTAATGAAAAACTGTTTTTT.

This chain connects TRBV10-3 to TRBJ1-2; D not certain. The germline V gene has CDR1 ENHRY and CDR2 SYGVKD. CDR3 size: 14 residues. Trimming removed 1 base at V and 0 bases at J, with 6 bases between. Here the CDR3 reads CAISELDSNYGYTF. The CDR3 DNA reads as TGTGCCATCAGTGAGTTGGACTCTAACTATGGCTACACCTTC.

This chain joins TRBV5-1 and TRBJ1-3, with 7 bases aligning to TRBD1. This CDR3 has 15 amino acids. J was trimmed by 4 bases and V by 3 bases; bases with no gene match: 7. Germline lookup yields CDR1 SGHRS and CDR2 YFSETQ. Here the CDR3 DNA reads TGCGCCAGCAGCTATGACAGGGAGGCAGGAAACACCATATATTTT. This translates into CASSYDREAGNTIYF.

Of note for this clone: Its ends do not fully match the called genes, so a read error is possible. The CDR3 DNA is TGTGCCAGCAATTACGGGGGGAGTGGCACCGGGGAGCTGTTTTTT. This codes for CASNYGGSGTGELFF. V and J are TRBV6-5 and TRBJ2-2; 7 bases match TRBD2. Germline CDR1 is MNHEY and CDR2 is SVGAGI. The CDR3 contains 15 residues.

The chain employs TRBV21-1 and TRBJ1-6; no DNA check was done on the table's D call, TRBD1. TRBV21-1 is assigned pseudogene status. CDR3 length equals 19 residues. This chain's CDR3 is CASTPLRNQGLTYNSPLHF. The DNA for the CDR3 is TGTGCCAGCACCCCGCTCCGAAACCAGGGTTTAACCTATAATTCACCCCTCCACTTT.

The rearrangement joins TRBV6-2 or TRBV6-3 to TRBJ1-2; 8 bases line up with TRBD1. There are 12 residues in the CDR3. Germline CDR1 reads MNHEY; CDR2 reads SVGEGT. V lost 5 bases and J lost 8; bases outside the gene matches: 4. DNA of the CDR3: TGTGCCAGCAGTACAGGGGGAAAAGGCTACACCTTC. Encoded protein: CASSTGGKGYTF.

The V call is TRBV5-8, the J call TRBJ1-4; D remains unclear. The CDR3 length is 11 residues. V was cut by 4 bases and J by 11 bases, with 9 bases left in between. Germline V gene lookup returns CDR1 SGHTS and CDR2 YDEGEE. Here the CDR3 reads CASSPGIKLFF. In DNA, the CDR3 is TGTGCCAGCAGCCCGGGAATTAAACTGTTTTTT.

The chain couples TRBV19 to TRBJ1-5; D perhaps matches TRBD1 (6 bases). Trimming cost V 6 bases and J 7 bases, with 13 bases left between them. CDR3 length: 13 amino acids. The germline CDR1 and CDR2 sequences are LNHDA and SQIVND (reference sequence). The CDR3: CASSYRAGQPQHF. In nucleotides, the CDR3 is TGTGCCAGTAGCTACAGGGCAGGGCAGCCCCAGCATTTT.

The V call is TRBV5-1, the J call TRBJ1-1; 11 nucleotides align to TRBD1. Trimming at V came to 2 bases and at J to 5 bases, leaving 5 bases not matched to a gene. The CDR3 consists of 15 residues. Looked up from germline, CDR1 is SGHRS and CDR2 is YFSETQ. CDR3 in DNA: TGCGCCAGCAGCTTACCGGGACAGGGGGGTACTGAAGCTTTCTTT. Translating it yields CASSLPGQGGTEAFF.

The chain uses TRBV19 and TRBJ2-3, with D perhaps matching TRBD2 (5 bases). This CDR3 is 13 amino acids long. Germline V CDR1 and CDR2: LNHDA, SQIVND (reference sequence). Trimming stripped 5 bases from V and 2 bases from J, with 8 bases between. CDR3 in amino acids: CASSPGNTDTQYF. The DNA of the CDR3 is TGTGCCAGTAGTCCGGGGAACACAGATACGCAGTATTTT.

This chain uses TRBV20-1 with TRBJ1-1; 7 bases agree with TRBD1. The length of the CDR3 is 11 residues. J was trimmed by 6 bases and V by 3 bases; bases with no gene match: 1. CDR1 and CDR2 (germline): DFQATT, SNEGSKA (reference sequence). The CDR3: CSARGQSEAFF. CDR3 coding DNA: TGCAGTGCTAGGGGACAGTCTGAAGCTTTCTTT.

The chain has TRBV5-1 and TRBJ2-3; tentative D call: TRBD1 (6 bases). CDR3 length equals 14 residues. With 5 bases removed from V and 3 bases from J, the gap between germline ends came to 13 bases. In germline, CDR1 is SGHRS, CDR2 YFSETQ. The chain's CDR3 is CASSQSGATDTQYF. CDR3 bases: TGCGCCAGCAGTCAGTCAGGGGCGACAGATACGCAGTATTTT.